This record concerns one T cell receptor (beta chain) sequence. Original handling: The assay estimated nucleated cells by amplifying reference gene primers. Some clones are missing from TCRdb's copy, which holds only in-frame ones; the method was immunoSEQ multiplex PCR. The V and J calls and clone size are taken from that table; D and trimming were inferred from the DNA. The sample has roughly 70,000 clones; about 91% are singletons. The source of the sample is a study of blood T cell repertoires in COVID-19. Study-level information: COVID-19 samples collected from the United States, Italy and Spain covered acute and convalescent phases. Sources were T cells, B-cell-depleted T cells, or PBMCs; the material itself was cDNA or gDNA.

The CDR3 sequence is 14 residues long. V lost 5 bases, J lost 6 bases, and 4 bases stayed unmatched. Germline V CDR1 and CDR2: LNHDA, SQIVND (reference sequence). The sequence was obtained from a man older than 75 with acute or convalescent COVID-19. The material sequenced was peripheral blood. The chain uses TRBV19 and TRBJ1-6; TRBD1 aligns across 7 bases. CDR3 sequence reads: CASSPTGANSPLHF. The CDR3 DNA reads as TGTGCCAGTAGTCCCACAGGGGCTAATTCACCCCTCCACTTT.